The clone carrying this T cell receptor (beta chain) was observed at least ten times. Its antigen remains unknown. The junction had 9 bases not matched to a gene; V was cut back by 5 bases and J by 8 bases. This CDR3 contains 16 residues. CDR1 and CDR2 (germline): SGHRS, YFSETQ. Stable disease denoted Graves' hyperthyroidism without ophthalmopathy progression within 18 months. Recently diagnosed hyperthyroidism of less than 2 months' duration affected patients aged 18 to 65. RNA transcripts gave rise to amplified TCR beta CDR3 regions. Initially, a first-round RT-PCR of the TCR CDR3 employed the HTBI primer set. TCRdb reanalysed the multiplex PCR reads using MiXCR and keeps one entry per CDR3 protein. This sample has 500,000 to 600,000 distinct CDR3 sequences, with 16% found just once. The data stem from a study of T cells in Graves' hyperthyroidism and ophthalmopathy. Overall study: It was at initial diagnosis, before any treatment, that peripheral blood was collected.

Study observations and caveats: A model using 13 V-J features told ophthalmopathy apart from stable hyperthyroidism.

The TCR originated in a woman aged 18-35 years with Graves' hyperthyroidism. The chain is built from TRBV5-1 and TRBJ2-1, with 14 nucleotides matching TRBD2. Sequencing used blood. CDR3 protein: CASSALGTSGRYEQFF. The CDR3 DNA sequence: TGCGCCAGCAGTGCCCTCGGGACTAGCGGGAGATATGAGCAGTTCTTC. Full variable domain (rest looked up from reference TRBV5-1 and TRBJ2-1): KAGVTQTPRYLIKTRGQQVTLSCSPISGHRSVSWYQQTPGQGLQFLFEYFSETQRNKGNFPGRFSGRQFSNSRSEMNVSTLELGDSALYLCASSALGTSGRYEQFFGPGTRLTVL.